Described below is a single TCR beta chain sequence and its context. These data originate in a study of blood T cell repertoires in COVID-19. Study at large: The origin of the acute and convalescent COVID-19 samples was the United States, Italy and Spain. Sample material is recorded as cDNA or gDNA derived from T cells, B-cell-depleted T cells, or PBMCs.

Original handling: Nucleated cell number was recorded as an estimate derived from reference gene primer amplification. Some clones are missing from TCRdb's copy, which holds only in-frame ones; the method was immunoSEQ multiplex PCR. V and J calls and clone size are those listed in that table; D and trimming were worked out from the DNA. The table has roughly 77,000 clones, 80% seen once; the top ten hold around 4.7%. The CDR3 length is 13 residues. V was shortened by 8 bases and J by 8 bases, with 18 bases between the two germline ends. Germline V gene sequence: CDR1 MNHEY, CDR2 SMNVEV (reference sequence).

Sequenced material: peripheral blood. V usage is TRBV27 and J usage is TRBJ1-2, with unresolved D. This sequence originates from a woman in her 70s with acute or convalescent COVID-19. CDR3 region: CASALGPLRGYTF. The CDR3 nucleotides read TGTGCCAGCGCCCTCGGCCCTTTGAGGGGCTACACCTTC.